This TCR beta chain was obtained from a study of neurological immune-mediated disorders. Findings and limits, study-wide: When grouped phylogenetically, the repertoires of 18 of the 34 multiple sclerosis patients fell together in one related-CDR3 cluster, which is a possible signature.

There are 13 residues in the CDR3. Trimming removed 6 bases at V and 3 bases at J, with 6 bases between. CDR1 is MNHNY and CDR2 is SVGAGI in the germline V gene (reference sequence). TCRdb re-called the 5' RACE reads through MiXCR, storing one row per CDR3 protein. The table lists 65,000 to 75,000 distinct CDR3 sequences, roughly 4.9% of them singletons. This clonotype was seen more than once but under ten times. Its antigen is currently unknown. J is TRBJ1-6 and V is TRBV6-6; no firm D call. This receptor was taken from a human donor with multiple sclerosis. The donor label of this sample is uncertain. The specimen was PBMCs. CDR3 sequence (DNA): TGTGCCAGCAGACAGAGCTATAATTCACCCCTCCACTTT. Amino acids: CASRQSYNSPLHF.